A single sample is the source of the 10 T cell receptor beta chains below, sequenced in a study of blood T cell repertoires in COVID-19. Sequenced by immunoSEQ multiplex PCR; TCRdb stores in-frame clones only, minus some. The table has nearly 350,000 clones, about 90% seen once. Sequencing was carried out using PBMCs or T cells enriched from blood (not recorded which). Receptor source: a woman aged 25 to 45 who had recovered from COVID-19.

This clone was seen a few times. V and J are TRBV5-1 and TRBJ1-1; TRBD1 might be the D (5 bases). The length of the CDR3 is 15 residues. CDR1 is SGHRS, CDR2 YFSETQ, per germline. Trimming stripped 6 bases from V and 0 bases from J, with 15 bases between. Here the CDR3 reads CASNGAGGMNTEAFF. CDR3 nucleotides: TGCGCCAGCAACGGGGCTGGGGGGATGAACACTGAAGCTTTCTTT.

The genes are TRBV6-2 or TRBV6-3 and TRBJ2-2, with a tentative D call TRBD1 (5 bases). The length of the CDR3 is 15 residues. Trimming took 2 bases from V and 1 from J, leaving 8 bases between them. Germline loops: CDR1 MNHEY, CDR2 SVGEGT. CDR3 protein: CASSYGALNTGELFF. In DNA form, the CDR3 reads TGTGCCAGCAGTTACGGGGCCCTGAACACCGGGGAGCTGTTTTTT.

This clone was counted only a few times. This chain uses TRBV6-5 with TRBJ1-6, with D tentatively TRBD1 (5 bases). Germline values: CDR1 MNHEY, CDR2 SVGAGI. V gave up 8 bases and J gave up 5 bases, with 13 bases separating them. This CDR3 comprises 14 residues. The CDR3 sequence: CASDSPFNNSPLHF. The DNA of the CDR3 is TGTGCCAGCGACAGTCCCTTTAATAATTCACCCCTCCACTTT.

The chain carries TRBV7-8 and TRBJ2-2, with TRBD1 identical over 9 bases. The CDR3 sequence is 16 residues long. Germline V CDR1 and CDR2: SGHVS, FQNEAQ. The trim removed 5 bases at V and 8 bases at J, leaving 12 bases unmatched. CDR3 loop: CASSGGDRVTSGELFF. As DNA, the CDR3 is TGTGCCAGCAGCGGAGGGGACAGGGTTACGTCTGGGGAGCTGTTTTTT.

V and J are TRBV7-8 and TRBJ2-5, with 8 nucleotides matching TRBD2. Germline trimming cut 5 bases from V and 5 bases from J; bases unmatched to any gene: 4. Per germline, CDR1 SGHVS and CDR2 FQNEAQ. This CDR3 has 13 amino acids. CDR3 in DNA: TGTGCCAGCAGCGAGCGGGGGCCCGAGACCCAGTACTTC. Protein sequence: CASSERGPETQYF.

CDR3 in amino acids: CASSYQGRGGELFF. As DNA, the CDR3 is TGTGCCAGCAGTTACCAGGGGCGCGGCGGGGAGCTGTTTTTT. V usage is TRBV6-5 and J usage is TRBJ2-2; TRBD1 is a possible D gene (6 bases). There are 14 residues in the CDR3. With 2 bases removed from V and 7 bases from J, the gap between germline ends came to 11 bases. CDR1 MNHEY and CDR2 SVGAGI come from the germline V gene.

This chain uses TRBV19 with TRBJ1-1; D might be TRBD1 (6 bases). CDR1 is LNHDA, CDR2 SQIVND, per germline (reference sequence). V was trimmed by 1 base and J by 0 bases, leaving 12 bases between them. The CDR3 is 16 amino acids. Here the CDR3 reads CASSIGWGLMNTEAFF. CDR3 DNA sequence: TGTGCCAGTAGTATAGGTTGGGGGCTCATGAACACTGAAGCTTTCTTT.

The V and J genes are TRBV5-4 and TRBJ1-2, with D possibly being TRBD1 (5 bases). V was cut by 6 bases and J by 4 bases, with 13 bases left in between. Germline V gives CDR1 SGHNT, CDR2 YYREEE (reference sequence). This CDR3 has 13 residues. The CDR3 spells CASTSGGAYGYTF. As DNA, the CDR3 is TGTGCCAGCACCAGCGGAGGGGCCTATGGCTACACCTTC.

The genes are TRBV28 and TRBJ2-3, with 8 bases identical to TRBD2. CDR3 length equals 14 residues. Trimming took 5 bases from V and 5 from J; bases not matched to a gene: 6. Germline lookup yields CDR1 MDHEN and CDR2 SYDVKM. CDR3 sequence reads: CASSPGGAEDTQYF. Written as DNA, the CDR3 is TGTGCCAGCAGTCCCGGGGGGGCCGAAGATACGCAGTATTTT.

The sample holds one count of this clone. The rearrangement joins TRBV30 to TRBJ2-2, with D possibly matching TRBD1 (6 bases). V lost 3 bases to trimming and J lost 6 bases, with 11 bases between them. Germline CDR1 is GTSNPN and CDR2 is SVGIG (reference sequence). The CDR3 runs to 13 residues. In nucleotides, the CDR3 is TGTGCCTGGAGGAACAGGGCGGCCGGGGAGCTGTTTTTT. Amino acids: CAWRNRAAGELFF.